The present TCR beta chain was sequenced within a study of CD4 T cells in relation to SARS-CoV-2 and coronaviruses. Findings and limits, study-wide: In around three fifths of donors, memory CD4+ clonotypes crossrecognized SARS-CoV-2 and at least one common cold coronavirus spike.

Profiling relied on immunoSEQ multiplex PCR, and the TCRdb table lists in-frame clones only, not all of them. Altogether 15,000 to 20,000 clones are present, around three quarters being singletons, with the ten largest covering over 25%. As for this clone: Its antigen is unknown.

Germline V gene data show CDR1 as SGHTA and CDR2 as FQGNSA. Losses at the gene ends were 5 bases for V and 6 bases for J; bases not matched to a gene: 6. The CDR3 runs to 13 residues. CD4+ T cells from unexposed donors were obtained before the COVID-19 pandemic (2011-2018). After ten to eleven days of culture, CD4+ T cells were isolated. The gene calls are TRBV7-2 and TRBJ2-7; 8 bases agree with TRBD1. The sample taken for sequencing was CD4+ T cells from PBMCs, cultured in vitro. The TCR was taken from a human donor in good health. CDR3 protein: CASSPGQGGEQYF. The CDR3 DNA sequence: TGTGCCAGCAGCCCTGGACAGGGAGGCGAGCAGTACTTC.